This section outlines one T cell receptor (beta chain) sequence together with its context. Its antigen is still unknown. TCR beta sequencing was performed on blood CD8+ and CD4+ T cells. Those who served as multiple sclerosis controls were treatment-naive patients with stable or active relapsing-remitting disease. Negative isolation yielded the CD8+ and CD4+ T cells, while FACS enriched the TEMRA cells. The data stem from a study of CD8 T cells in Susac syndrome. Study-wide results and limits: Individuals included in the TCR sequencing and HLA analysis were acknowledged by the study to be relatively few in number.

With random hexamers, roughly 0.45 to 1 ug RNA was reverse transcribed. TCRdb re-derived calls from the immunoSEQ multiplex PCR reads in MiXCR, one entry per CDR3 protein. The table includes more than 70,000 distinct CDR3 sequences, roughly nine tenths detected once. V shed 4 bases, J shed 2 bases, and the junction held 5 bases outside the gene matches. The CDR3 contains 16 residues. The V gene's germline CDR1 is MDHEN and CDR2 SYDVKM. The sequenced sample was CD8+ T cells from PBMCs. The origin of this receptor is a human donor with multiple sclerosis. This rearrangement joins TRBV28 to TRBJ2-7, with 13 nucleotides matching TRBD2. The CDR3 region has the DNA TGTGCCAGCAGTTCCCGGACTAGCGGGGGAGCCTACGAGCAGTACTTC. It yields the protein CASSSRTSGGAYEQYF.